This T cell receptor beta chain was sequenced in a study of T-cell memory formation after mild COVID-19. Regarding this clonotype: Its antigen is not known.

V gave up 7 bases and J gave up 4 bases, with 19 bases separating them. Germline loops: CDR1 LGHNA, CDR2 YSLEER. The CDR3 runs to 15 residues. TCRdb processed the 5' RACE reads anew with MiXCR; each CDR3 protein has one entry. The sample yields under 300,000 distinct CDR3 sequences, roughly 8.2% seen once. Overall study findings and caveats: Whereas later expanders leaned CD4+, clones contracting day 15 to 85 showed a balanced CD4/CD8 makeup. CD8+ contracting clones occupied EMRA, while CD4+ ones occupied mainly CM and EM. Second-wave clones reaching peak frequency on day 37 lacked confirmed SARS-CoV-2 specificity.

The chain links TRBV4-3 to TRBJ1-1; possibly TRBD1 for D (6 bases). The receptor's source is a young man who had mild COVID-19 (a few samples of this study predate the infection). Cell type and time point are not known. Sequencing was carried out using PBMCs or a T cell subset sorted from them (not recorded which). CDR3 sequence reads: CASTPSQGRSTEAFF. As DNA, the CDR3 is TGCGCCAGCACCCCAAGCCAGGGGAGGAGCACTGAAGCTTTCTTT.